This entry lists 4 T cell receptor beta chains sequenced from one sample in a study of T cell changes during pregnancy in multiple sclerosis. Produced via immunoSEQ multiplex PCR; TCRdb's table is partial and in-frame only. The sample carries about 34,000 clones, about 90% recorded once. Material: CD8+ T cells from peripheral blood mononuclear cells, obtained in the third trimester of pregnancy. The source of these receptors is a female donor with multiple sclerosis, enrolled in a pregnancy study.

The V call is TRBV15, the J call TRBJ1-3; D gene ambiguous. The CDR3 spans 15 residues. Germline V gives CDR1 LNHNV, CDR2 YYDKDF (reference sequence). The V gene lost 3 bases and the J gene lost 2 bases, with 11 bases spanning the gap. CDR3 sequence reads: CATSSPGNAGNTIYF. The CDR3 DNA reads as TGTGCCACCAGCAGTCCAGGAAACGCTGGAAACACCATATATTTT.

This clone came up once. This rearrangement joins TRBV28 to TRBJ2-3; the match to TRBD1 covers 8 bases. J gave up 2 bases and V 7 bases, and 5 bases lay outside the gene matches. Per the germline V gene, CDR1 is MDHEN and CDR2 is SYDVKM. The CDR3 totals 14 residues. The CDR3 loop reads CASKHRGSTDTQYF. CDR3 bases: TGTGCCAGCAAACACAGGGGGTCCACAGATACGCAGTATTTT.

This chain links TRBV5-5 with TRBJ2-7; 7 bases match TRBD1. Germline CDR1 is SGHKS and CDR2 is YYEKEE (reference sequence). Losses at the gene ends were 5 bases for V and 2 bases for J; bases not matched to a gene: 10. The CDR3 has 15 residues. The CDR3 reads CASSPTGKITYEQYF. In nucleotides, the CDR3 is TGTGCCAGCAGTCCGACAGGGAAGATCACCTACGAGCAGTACTTC.

Only one count was recorded for this clone. This chain joins TRBV7-6 and TRBJ2-7; D gene unclear. Trimming removed 5 bases from V and 6 bases from J, with 17 bases in between. CDR3 size: 14 residues. CDR1 and CDR2 (germline): SGHVS, FNYEAQ. CDR3 residues: CASSPSSDSSEQYF. The CDR3 region has the DNA TGTGCCAGCAGCCCCTCATCAGATTCCAGCGAGCAGTACTTC.